The 8 T cell receptor beta chains below all came from one sample that was sequenced in a study of cytomegalovirus exposure and HLA in healthy donors. PCR involved 60 Vbeta and 13 Jbeta primers. The table came from immunoSEQ multiplex PCR; TCRdb's copy has only in-frame clones and leaves some out. The sample carries around 95,000 clones, under 80% recorded once. Sequencing input: PBMCs. These receptors all come from a young man in good health and CMV-seropositive.

The V call is TRBV30, the J call TRBJ2-1; possibly TRBD2 for D (5 bases). The V gene's germline CDR1 is GTSNPN and CDR2 SVGIG (reference sequence). This CDR3 has 12 residues. V gave up 3 bases and J gave up 8 bases, with 11 bases separating them. CDR3 nucleotide sequence: TGTGCCTGGAGCCGTATCGGGGATGAGCAGTTCTTC. It translates to CAWSRIGDEQFF.

The V call is TRBV18, the J call TRBJ1-4, with 9 bases lining up with TRBD1. The ends lost 8 bases at V and 8 bases at J; junction bases unmatched: 12. The CDR3 has 15 residues. From germline, CDR1 is KGHSH and CDR2 LQKENI. The CDR3 DNA sequence: TGTGCCAGCCTTCAAGTGACAGGGGGTAGCGAAAAACTGTTTTTT. Translation: CASLQVTGGSEKLFF.

This sequence joins TRBV5-4 and TRBJ1-4; tentative D call: TRBD1 (6 bases). Trimming removed 2 bases from V and 3 bases from J, with 11 bases in between. Germline assignment: CDR1 SGHNT and CDR2 YYREEE (reference sequence). The CDR3 has 15 residues. DNA of the CDR3: TGTGCCAGCAGCTTAACAGGGACACCTAATGAAAAACTGTTTTTT. The encoded protein is CASSLTGTPNEKLFF.

This clone is medium-sized. The chain carries TRBV4-2 and TRBJ2-6; D is undetermined. This CDR3 has 16 residues. With 0 bases removed from V and 1 base from J, the gap between germline ends came to 7 bases. Per the germline V gene, CDR1 is LGHNA and CDR2 is YNFKEQ. This CDR3 reads CASSQDRGSGANVLTF. As DNA, the CDR3 is TGTGCCAGCAGCCAAGATCGAGGTTCTGGGGCCAACGTCCTGACTTTC.

This clone was recorded only once. This chain connects TRBV14 to TRBJ2-5, with D perhaps matching TRBD1 (6 bases). The assigned J gene may be wrong: the sequence end matches TRBJ2-7 better. In germline, CDR1 is SGHDN, CDR2 FVKESK. CDR3 length: 15 amino acids. DNA of the CDR3: TGTGCCAGCAGCCAAGATGCAGGGGCGGCCCACGAGCAGTACTTC. As protein: CASSQDAGAAHEQYF.

The V and J genes are TRBV7-8 and TRBJ2-2, with 7 positions matching TRBD1. The ends lost 5 bases at V and 5 bases at J; junction bases unmatched: 14. Germline V CDR1 and CDR2: SGHVS, FQNEAQ. There are 17 residues in the CDR3. CDR3 nucleotide sequence: TGTGCCAGCAGCCCCGCCCGTAGGGGGCTCTGGACCGGGGAGCTGTTTTTT. It specifies CASSPARRGLWTGELFF.

This chain links TRBV30 with TRBJ2-7; the D gene is possibly TRBD1 (6 bases). Trimming cost V 5 bases and J 4 bases, with 21 bases left between them. The CDR3 is made up of 15 amino acids. Germline V lookup: CDR1 GTSNPN, CDR2 SVGIG (reference sequence). Written as DNA, the CDR3 is TGTGCCTGGGCGACAGGCACTCAACCCCGTTACGAGCAGTACTTC. It encodes CAWATGTQPRYEQYF.

V and J are TRBV4-3 and TRBJ1-4, with 10 nucleotides matching TRBD1. Trimming took 5 bases from V and 7 from J; bases not matched to a gene: 13. The germline gives CDR1 LGHNA, CDR2 YSLEER. There are 17 residues in the CDR3. The CDR3 region is CASSWGTGEGPGEKLFF. CDR3 DNA sequence: TGCGCCAGCAGCTGGGGGACAGGGGAGGGCCCTGGTGAAAAACTGTTTTTT.